These 6 T cell receptor beta chains originate from one sample sequenced in a study of CD8 T cells in ankylosing spondylitis. The study, taken as a whole, reports: A TCR beta motif made of fewer than ten highly homologous variants seemed typical of ankylosing spondylitis blood.

TCRdb re-analysed the 5' RACE reads in MiXCR, keeping a single row per CDR3 protein. The data show 450,000 to 550,000 distinct CDR3 sequences, under 5.5% seen once. Their cognate antigens are unknown. The sequencing sample was made of blood, either unsorted or a sorted T cell fraction (not recorded which). These receptors all stem from a male donor with ankylosing spondylitis.

This clonotype was seen many times. The V gene is TRBV20-1, the J gene TRBJ2-1, with TRBD1 identical over 8 bases. V lost 0 bases to trimming and J lost 6 bases; unmatched junction nucleotides: 7. From germline, CDR1 is DFQATT and CDR2 SNEGSKA (reference sequence). The length of the CDR3 is 15 residues. The CDR3 bases are TGCAGTGCTAGAGATCCTCAGGGGGCAGGCAATGAGCAGTTCTTC. Protein sequence: CSARDPQGAGNEQFF.

The chain has TRBV15 and TRBJ2-2, with D perhaps TRBD2 (5 bases). Looked up from germline, CDR1 is LNHNV and CDR2 is YYDKDF (reference sequence). This CDR3 is built from 13 residues. V lost 9 bases and J lost 5, with 13 bases in between. The CDR3 DNA reads as TGTGCCACTCGGGAAGGGCGGACCGGGGAGCTGTTTTTT. It specifies CATREGRTGELFF.

This clonotype was seen ten or more times. The gene calls are TRBV20-1 and TRBJ1-2; no reliable D call. Trimming took off 4 bases at V and 4 bases at J, with 16 bases between the two ends. This CDR3 is built from 14 residues. Germline V lookup: CDR1 DFQATT, CDR2 SNEGSKA (reference sequence). The CDR3 reads CSANELGGPYGYTF. The DNA of the CDR3 is TGCAGTGCTAATGAACTTGGTGGACCCTATGGCTACACCTTC.

This clonotype was seen at least ten times. The V call is TRBV5-1, the J call TRBJ2-7; the D gene is possibly TRBD2 (6 bases). Trimming removed 0 bases from V and 6 bases from J, with 16 bases in between. Per germline, CDR1 SGHRS and CDR2 YFSETQ. This CDR3 contains 15 residues. In DNA, the CDR3 is TGCGCCAGCAGCTTGGGGGGAGGAGAAAGGTCCGAGCAGTACTTC. Translation gives CASSLGGGERSEQYF.

This clonotype was detected many times. The gene calls are TRBV20-1 and TRBJ2-1, with D possibly TRBD1 on 6 matching bases. The V gene lost 5 bases and the J gene lost 0 bases, with 14 bases spanning the gap. The CDR3 runs to 15 residues. Germline lookup yields CDR1 DFQATT and CDR2 SNEGSKA (reference sequence). CDR3 residues: CSAGVTGSSYNEQFF. The DNA for the CDR3 is TGCAGTGCTGGGGTGACAGGCAGCTCCTACAATGAGCAGTTCTTC.

This clonotype was recorded at least ten times. The rearrangement links TRBV7-2 to TRBJ1-2; weak D call: TRBD1 (6 bases). CDR1 SGHTA and CDR2 FQGNSA come from the germline V gene. Trimming left V 0 bases short and J 5 bases short, with 10 bases between. This CDR3 comprises 14 residues. The CDR3 sequence is CASSLAGGRYGYTF. CDR3 in DNA: TGTGCCAGCAGCTTAGCGGGGGGGCGATATGGCTACACCTTC.